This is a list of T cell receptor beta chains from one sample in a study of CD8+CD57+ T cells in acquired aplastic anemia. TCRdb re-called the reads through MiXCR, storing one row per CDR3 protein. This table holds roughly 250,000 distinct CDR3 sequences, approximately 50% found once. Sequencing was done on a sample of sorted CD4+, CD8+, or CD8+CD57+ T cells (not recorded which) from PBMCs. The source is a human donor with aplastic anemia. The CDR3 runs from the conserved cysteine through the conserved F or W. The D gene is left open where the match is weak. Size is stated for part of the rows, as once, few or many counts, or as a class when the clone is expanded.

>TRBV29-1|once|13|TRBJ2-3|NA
TGCAGCGTGCGTGGTATGGTCACAGATACGCAGTATTTT
CSVRGMVTDTQYF
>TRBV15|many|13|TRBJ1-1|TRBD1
TGTGCCACCAGTTCCGCAGGGGGCACTGAAGCTTTCTTT
CATSSAGGTEAFF
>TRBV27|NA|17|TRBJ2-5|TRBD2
TGTGCCAGCAGTCCCTCATGGACTAGCGGGAGGCACGTGACCCAGTACTTC
CASSPSWTSGRHVTQYF
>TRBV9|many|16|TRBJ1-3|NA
TGTGCCAGCAGCGTAGCCCCGATCGGTTCTGGAAACACCATATATTTT
CASSVAPIGSGNTIYF
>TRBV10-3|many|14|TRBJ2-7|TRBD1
TGTGCCATCAGTGAGGGGGACAGTCTCTACGAGCAGTACTTC
CAISEGDSLYEQYF
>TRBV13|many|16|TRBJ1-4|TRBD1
TGTGCCAGCAGCTCGAGGGATGACAGGGGTGACGAAAAACTGTTTTTT
CASSSRDDRGDEKLFF
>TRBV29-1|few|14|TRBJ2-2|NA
TGCAGCGTCTCTCCGCATGTCCGGCCCGGGGAGCTGTTTTTT
CSVSPHVRPGELFF
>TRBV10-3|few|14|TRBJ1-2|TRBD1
TGTGCCATCAGTGCCGGGACAGGGAACTATGGCTACACCTTC
CAISAGTGNYGYTF
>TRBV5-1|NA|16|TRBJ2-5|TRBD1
TGCGCCAGCAGCTTATCCCGACAGGGGGCGGGGGAGACCCAGTACTTC
CASSLSRQGAGETQYF
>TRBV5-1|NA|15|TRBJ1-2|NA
TGCGCCAGCAGCCTTCGTCAGACATCTAACTATGGCTACACCTTC
CASSLRQTSNYGYTF
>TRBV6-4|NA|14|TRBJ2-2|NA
TGTGCCAGCAGTCTCAAGCGCTACACCGGGGAGCTGTTTTTT
CASSLKRYTGELFF
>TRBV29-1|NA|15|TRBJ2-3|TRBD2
TGCAGCGGACTAGCGGGGGGGAGAAACACAGATACGCAGTATTTT
CSGLAGGRNTDTQYF
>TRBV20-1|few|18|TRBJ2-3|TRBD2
TGCAGTGCTAGAGATCTGAGACTAGCGGGTGCTAGCACAGATACGCAGTATTTT
CSARDLRLAGASTDTQYF
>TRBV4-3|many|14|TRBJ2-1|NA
TGCGCCAGCAGCCAGAGACTGATCCTCCCTGAGCAGTTCTTC
CASSQRLILPEQFF
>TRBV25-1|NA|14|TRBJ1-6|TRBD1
TGTGCCAGCAGTGTCGGACAGGGTGGGACACCCCTCCACTTT
CASSVGQGGTPLHF
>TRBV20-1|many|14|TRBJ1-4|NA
TGCAGTGCTAGATATACGGTTACCCAAGAAAAACTGTTTTTT
CSARYTVTQEKLFF
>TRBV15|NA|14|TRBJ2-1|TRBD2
TGTGCCACCAGCAGAGCATCTAGCGGGGGTGAGCAGTTCTTC
CATSRASSGGEQFF
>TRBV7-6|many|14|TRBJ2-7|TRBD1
TGTGCCAGCAGCCTCCGGGACAGGGTCCACGAGCAGTACTTC
CASSLRDRVHEQYF
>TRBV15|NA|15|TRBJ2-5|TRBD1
TGTGCCACCAGCAGAGATCGGGGGACAGGGGAGACCCAGTACTTC
CATSRDRGTGETQYF
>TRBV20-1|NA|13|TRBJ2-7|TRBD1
TGCAGTGCGCAACACCAGGGGGTCGACGAGCAGTACTTC
CSAQHQGVDEQYF
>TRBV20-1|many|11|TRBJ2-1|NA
TGCAGTGCTAGAGCCGGAGTTGAGCAGTTCTTC
CSARAGVEQFF
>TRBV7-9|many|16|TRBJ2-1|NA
TGTGCCAGCAGCTTCCCAATCGGGGACGGGGTAGATGAGCAGTTCTTC
CASSFPIGDGVDEQFF
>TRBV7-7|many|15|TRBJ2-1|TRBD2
TGTGCTAGCAGCTTGAGAGGACTAGGTGAAAATGAGCAGTTCTTC
CASSLRGLGENEQFF
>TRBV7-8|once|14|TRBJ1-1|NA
TGTGCCAGCAGCTTAGCTGGGGAACACACTGAAGCTTTCTTT
CASSLAGEHTEAFF
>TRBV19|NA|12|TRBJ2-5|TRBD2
TGTGGCAGTAGTCCGGGGGGTGAGACCCAGTACTTC
CGSSPGGETQYF
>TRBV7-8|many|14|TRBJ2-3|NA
TGTGCCAGCAGCTTATTAGGGGGATCAGATACGCAGTATTTT
CASSLLGGSDTQYF
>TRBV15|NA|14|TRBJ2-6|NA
TGTGCCACCAAAGGGGGGGGAGGGGCCAACGTCCTGACTTTC
CATKGGGGANVLTF
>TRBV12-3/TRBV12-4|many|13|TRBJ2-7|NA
TGTGCCAGCAGCCCAACGACTAGTTCCGAGCAGTACTTC
CASSPTTSSEQYF
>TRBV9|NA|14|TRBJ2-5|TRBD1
TGTGCCAGCTCCTCACGGACAGGCCAAGAGACCCAGTACTTC
CASSSRTGQETQYF